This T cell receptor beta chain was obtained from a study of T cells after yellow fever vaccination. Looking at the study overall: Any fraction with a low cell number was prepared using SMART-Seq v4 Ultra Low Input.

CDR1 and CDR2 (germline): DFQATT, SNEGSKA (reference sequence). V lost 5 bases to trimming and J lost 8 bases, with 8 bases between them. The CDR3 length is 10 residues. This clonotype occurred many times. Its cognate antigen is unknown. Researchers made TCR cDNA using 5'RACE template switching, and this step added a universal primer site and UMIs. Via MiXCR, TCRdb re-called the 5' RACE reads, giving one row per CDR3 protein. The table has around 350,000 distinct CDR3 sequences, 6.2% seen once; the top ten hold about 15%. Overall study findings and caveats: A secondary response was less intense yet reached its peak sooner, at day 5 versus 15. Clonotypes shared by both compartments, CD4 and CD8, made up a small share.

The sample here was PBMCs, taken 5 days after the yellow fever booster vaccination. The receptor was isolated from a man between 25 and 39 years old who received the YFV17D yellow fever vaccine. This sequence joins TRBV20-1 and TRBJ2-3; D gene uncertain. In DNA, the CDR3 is TGCAGTGCTCCGATTGGTACGCAGTATTTT. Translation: CSAPIGTQYF.